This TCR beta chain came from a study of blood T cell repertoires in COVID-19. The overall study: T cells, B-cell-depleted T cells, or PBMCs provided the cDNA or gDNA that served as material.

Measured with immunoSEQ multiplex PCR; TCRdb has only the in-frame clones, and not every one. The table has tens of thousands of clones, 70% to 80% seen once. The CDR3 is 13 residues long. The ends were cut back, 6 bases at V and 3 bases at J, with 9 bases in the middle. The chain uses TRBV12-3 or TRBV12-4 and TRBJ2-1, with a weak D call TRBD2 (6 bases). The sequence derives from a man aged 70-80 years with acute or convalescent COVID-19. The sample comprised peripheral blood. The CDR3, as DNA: TGTGCCAGCAGGCAAGCGGGCTACAATGAGCAGTTCTTC. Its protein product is CASRQAGYNEQFF.